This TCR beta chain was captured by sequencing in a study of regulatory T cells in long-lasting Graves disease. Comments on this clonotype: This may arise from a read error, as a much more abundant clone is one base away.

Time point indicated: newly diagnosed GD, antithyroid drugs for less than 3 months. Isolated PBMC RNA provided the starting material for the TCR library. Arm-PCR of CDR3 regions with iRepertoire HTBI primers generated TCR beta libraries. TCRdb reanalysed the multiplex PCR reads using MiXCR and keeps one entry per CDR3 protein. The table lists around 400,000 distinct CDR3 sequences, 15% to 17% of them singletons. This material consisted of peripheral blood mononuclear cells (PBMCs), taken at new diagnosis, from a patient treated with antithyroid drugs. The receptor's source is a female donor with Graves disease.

CDR3 protein: CASSPGLAGASSTDTQYF. Here the CDR3 DNA reads TGTGCCAGCAGCCCCGGACTAGCGGGGGCGTCTTCCACAGATACGCAGTATTTT. V usage is TRBV3-1 and J usage is TRBJ2-3; 13 positions agree with TRBD2. V dropped 4 bases and J dropped 2; count of bases not matched to a gene: 9. The V gene's germline CDR1 is LGHDT and CDR2 YNNKEL (reference sequence). This CDR3 has 18 amino acids.